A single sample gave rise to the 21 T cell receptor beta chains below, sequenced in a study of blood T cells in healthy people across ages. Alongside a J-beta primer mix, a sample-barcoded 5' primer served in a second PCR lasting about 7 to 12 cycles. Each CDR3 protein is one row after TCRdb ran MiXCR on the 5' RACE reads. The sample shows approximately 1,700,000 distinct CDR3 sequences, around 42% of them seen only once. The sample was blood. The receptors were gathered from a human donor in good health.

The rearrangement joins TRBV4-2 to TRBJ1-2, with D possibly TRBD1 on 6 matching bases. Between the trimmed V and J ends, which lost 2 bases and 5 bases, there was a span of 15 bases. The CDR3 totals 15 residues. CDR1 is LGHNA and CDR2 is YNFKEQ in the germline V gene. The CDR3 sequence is CASSQLTGYTYGYTF. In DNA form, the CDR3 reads TGTGCCAGCAGCCAACTGACAGGATATACTTATGGCTACACCTTC.

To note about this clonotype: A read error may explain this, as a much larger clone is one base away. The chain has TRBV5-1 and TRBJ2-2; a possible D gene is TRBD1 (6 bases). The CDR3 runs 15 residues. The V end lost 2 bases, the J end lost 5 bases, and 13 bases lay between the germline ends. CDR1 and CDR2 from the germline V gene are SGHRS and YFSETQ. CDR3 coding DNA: TGCGCCAGCAGCTTACGGCAGGGGCCGACCGGGGAGCTGTTTTTT. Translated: CASSLRQGPTGELFF. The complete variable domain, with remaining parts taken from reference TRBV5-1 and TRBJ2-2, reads KAGVTQTPRYLIKTRGQQVTLSCSPISGHRSVSWYQQTPGQGLQFLFEYFSETQRNKGNFPGRFSGRQFSNSRSEMNVSTLELGDSALYLCASSLRQGPTGELFFGEGSRLTVL.

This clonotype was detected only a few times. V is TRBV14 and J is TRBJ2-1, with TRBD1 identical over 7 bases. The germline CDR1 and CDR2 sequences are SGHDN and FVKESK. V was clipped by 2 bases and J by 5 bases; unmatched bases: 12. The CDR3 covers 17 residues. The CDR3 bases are TGTGCCAGCAGCCAACGACAGGGTGGAAGGGGAGACAATGAGCAGTTCTTC. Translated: CASSQRQGGRGDNEQFF. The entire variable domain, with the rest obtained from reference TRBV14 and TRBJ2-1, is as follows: EAGVTQFPSHSVIEKGQTVTLRCDPISGHDNLYWYRRVMGKEIKFLLHFVKESKQDESGMPNNRFLAERTGGTYSTLKVQPAELEDSGVYFCASSQRQGGRGDNEQFFGPGTRLTVL.

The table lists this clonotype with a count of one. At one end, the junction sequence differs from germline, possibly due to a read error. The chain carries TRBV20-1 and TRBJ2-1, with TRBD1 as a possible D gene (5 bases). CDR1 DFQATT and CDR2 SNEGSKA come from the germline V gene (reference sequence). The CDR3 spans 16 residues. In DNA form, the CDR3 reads TGCAGTGCTAGGAGGCCTTTGGGGCAGGGCTACAATGAGCACTTCTTC. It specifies CSARRPLGQGYNEHFF.

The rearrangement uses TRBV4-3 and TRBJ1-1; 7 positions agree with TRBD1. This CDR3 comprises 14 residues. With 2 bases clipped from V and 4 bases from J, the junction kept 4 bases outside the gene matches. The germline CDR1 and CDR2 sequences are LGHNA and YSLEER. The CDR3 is CASSQWTGGTEAFF. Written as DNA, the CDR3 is TGCGCCAGCAGCCAATGGACAGGAGGCACTGAAGCTTTCTTT.

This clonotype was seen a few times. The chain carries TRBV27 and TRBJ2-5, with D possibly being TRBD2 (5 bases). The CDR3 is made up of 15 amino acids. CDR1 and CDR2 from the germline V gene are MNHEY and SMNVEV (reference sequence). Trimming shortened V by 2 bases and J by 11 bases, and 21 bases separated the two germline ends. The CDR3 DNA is TGTGCCAGCAGTTTAGGGGTCCGGGGATTGGGAGAGCAGTACTTC. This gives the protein CASSLGVRGLGEQYF.

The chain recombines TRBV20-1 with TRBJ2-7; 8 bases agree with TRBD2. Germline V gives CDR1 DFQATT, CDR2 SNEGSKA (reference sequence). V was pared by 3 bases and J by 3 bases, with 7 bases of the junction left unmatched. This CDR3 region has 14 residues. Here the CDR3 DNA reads TGCAGTGCTAGTGACGGGGGGGAAATCTACGAGCAGTACTTC. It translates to CSASDGGEIYEQYF.

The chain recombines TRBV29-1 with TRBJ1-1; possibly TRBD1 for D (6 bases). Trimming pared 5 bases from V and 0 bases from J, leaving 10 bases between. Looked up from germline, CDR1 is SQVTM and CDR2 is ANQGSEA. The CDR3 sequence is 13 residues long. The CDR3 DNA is TGCAGCGTTTCGGACAGCTTGAACACTGAAGCTTTCTTT. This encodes CSVSDSLNTEAFF.

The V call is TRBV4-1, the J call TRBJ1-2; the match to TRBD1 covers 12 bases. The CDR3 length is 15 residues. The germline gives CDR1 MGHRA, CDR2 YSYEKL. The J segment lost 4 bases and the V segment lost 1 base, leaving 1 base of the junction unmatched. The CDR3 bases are TGCGCCAGCAGCCAAGCGGGACAGGGGGCCTATGGCTACACCTTC. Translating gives CASSQAGQGAYGYTF.

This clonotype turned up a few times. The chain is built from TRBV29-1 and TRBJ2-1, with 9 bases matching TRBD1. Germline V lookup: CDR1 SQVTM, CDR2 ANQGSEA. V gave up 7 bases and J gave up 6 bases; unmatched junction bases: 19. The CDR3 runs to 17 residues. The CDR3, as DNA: TGCAGCGGTATCACGAATATTCGGGACAGGGCGGGCAATGAGCAGTTCTTC. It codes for CSGITNIRDRAGNEQFF.

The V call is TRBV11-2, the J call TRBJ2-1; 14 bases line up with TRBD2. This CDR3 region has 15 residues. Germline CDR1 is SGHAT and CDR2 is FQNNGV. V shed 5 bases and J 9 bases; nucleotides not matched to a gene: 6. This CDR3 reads CASSPRLAGGSEQFF. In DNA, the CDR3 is TGTGCCAGCAGCCCGAGACTAGCGGGGGGGAGTGAGCAGTTCTTC. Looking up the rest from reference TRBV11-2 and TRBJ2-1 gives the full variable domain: EAGVAQSPRYKIIEKRQSVAFWCNPISGHATLYWYQQILGQGPKLLIQFQNNGVVDDSQLPKDRFSAERLKGVDSTLKIQPAKLEDSAVYLCASSPRLAGGSEQFFGPGTRLTVL.

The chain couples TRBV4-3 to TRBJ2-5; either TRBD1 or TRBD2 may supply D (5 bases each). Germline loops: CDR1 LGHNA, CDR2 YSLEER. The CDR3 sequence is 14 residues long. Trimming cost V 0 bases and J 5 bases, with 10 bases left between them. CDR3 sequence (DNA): TGCGCCAGCAGCCAAGACCCATGGGGGGAGACCCAGTACTTC. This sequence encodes CASSQDPWGETQYF.

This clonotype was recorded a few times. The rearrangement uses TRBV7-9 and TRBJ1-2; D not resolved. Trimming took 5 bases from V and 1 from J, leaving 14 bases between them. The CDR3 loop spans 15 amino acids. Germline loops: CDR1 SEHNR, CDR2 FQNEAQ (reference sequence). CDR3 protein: CASSPDLRVNYGYTF. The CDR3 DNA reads TGTGCCAGCAGCCCGGACCTACGGGTTAACTATGGCTACACCTTC.

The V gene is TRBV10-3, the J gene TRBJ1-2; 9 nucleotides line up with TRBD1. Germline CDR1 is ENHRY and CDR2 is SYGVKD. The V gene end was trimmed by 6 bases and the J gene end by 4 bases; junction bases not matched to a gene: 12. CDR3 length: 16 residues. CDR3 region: CAIRKEQGAEGYGYTF. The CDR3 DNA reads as TGTGCCATCAGGAAAGAACAGGGGGCGGAGGGCTATGGCTACACCTTC.

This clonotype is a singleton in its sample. The CDR3 region has the DNA TGTGCCACCAGTGATTTTACGGCGAACTATGGCTACACCTTC. It specifies CATSDFTANYGYTF. The chain is built from TRBV24-1 and TRBJ1-2, with D uncertain. Trimming left V 1 base short and J 2 bases short, with 7 bases between. The germline V gene has CDR1 KGHDR and CDR2 SFDVKD. The length of the CDR3 is 14 residues.

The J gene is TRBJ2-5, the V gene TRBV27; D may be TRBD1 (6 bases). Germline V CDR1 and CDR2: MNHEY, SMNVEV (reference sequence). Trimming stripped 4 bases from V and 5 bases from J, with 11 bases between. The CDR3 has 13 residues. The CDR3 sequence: CASSWGPWETQYF. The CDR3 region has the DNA TGTGCCAGCAGTTGGGGGCCATGGGAGACCCAGTACTTC.

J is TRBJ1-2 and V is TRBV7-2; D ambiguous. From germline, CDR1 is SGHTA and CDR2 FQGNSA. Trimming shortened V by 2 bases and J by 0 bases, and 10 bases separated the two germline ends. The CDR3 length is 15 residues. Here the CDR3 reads CASSLTGTANYGYTF. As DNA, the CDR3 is TGTGCCAGCAGCTTAACTGGCACAGCTAACTATGGCTACACCTTC. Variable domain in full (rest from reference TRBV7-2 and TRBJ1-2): GAGVSQSPSNKVTEKGKDVELRCDPISGHTALYWYRQSLGQGLEFLIYFQGNSAPDKSGLPSDRFSAERTGGSVSTLTIQRTQQEDSAVYLCASSLTGTANYGYTFGSGTRLTVV.

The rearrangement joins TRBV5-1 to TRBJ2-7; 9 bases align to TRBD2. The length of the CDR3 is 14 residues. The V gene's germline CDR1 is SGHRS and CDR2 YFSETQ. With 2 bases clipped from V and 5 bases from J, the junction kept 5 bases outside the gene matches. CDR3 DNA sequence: TGCGCCAGCAGCTTAAACCTAGCGGGGAACGAGCAGTACTTC. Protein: CASSLNLAGNEQYF.

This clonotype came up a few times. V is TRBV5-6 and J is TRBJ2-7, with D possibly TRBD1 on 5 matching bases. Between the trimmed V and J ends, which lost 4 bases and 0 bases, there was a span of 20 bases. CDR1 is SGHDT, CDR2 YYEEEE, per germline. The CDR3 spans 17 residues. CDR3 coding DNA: TGTGCCAGCAGCGCAAGTTACAGGCGTCTGAGCTCCTACGAGCAGTACTTC. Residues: CASSASYRRLSSYEQYF.

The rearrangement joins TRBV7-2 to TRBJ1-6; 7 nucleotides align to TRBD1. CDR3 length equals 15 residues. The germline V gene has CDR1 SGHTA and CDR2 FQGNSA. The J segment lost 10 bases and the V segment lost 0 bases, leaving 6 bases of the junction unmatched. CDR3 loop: CASSLAQQGNSPLHF. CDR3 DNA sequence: TGTGCCAGCAGCTTAGCGCAACAGGGGAACTCACCCCTCCACTTT.

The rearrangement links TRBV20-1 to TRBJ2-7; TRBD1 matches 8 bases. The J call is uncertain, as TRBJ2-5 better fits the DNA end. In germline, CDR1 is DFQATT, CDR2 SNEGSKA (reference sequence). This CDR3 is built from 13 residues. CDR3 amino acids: CSARDRGRKTQYF. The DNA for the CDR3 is TGCAGTGCTAGAGACAGGGGGCGAAAGACCCAGTACTTC.